This TCR beta chain was obtained from a study of a mutant IDH1 vaccine in newly diagnosed glioma. Study overall: Antecedent treatment encompassed radiotherapy, temozolomide, or their combination; the majority received both.

Generated by immunoSEQ multiplex PCR, the TCRdb table keeps only in-frame clones and is missing some. The sample records 45,000 to 55,000 clones, 70% to 90% being singletons. Broader study findings: Top peripheral T cell clonotype shifts appeared unrelated to pseudoprogression.

A remark on this clone: Its antigen is as yet unknown.

Indicated time point: baseline, week 1 (first vaccination visit). The treatment here: pre-vaccination baseline after standard-of-care therapy. This TCR was recovered from a man aged 40-50 years with glioma. The sample consisted of PBMCs, taken from a glioma patient treated with radiotherapy, temozolomide or both.

The chain's CDR3 is CASSHGGIVTYEQYF. Here the CDR3 DNA reads TGCGCCAGCAGCCACGGGGGGATAGTTACCTACGAGCAGTACTTC. V gene TRBV5-1 combines with J gene TRBJ2-7, with 7 positions matching TRBD2. Trimming at V came to 4 bases and at J to 2 bases, leaving 9 bases not matched to a gene. CDR1 is SGHRS, CDR2 YFSETQ, per germline. The CDR3 covers 15 residues.